This T cell receptor (beta chain) appears in the sequencing data of a study of blood T cell repertoires in COVID-19. In the study overall: The United States, Italy and Spain provided the acute and convalescent COVID-19 samples. Sources were T cells, B-cell-depleted T cells, or PBMCs; the material itself was cDNA or gDNA.

There are 15 residues in the CDR3. Per the germline V gene, CDR1 is SGHTA and CDR2 is FQGNSA. Unmatched junction bases numbered 2, after V lost 0 bases and J lost 4 bases. Repertoires were generated with immunoSEQ multiplex PCR, while TCRdb's copy carries only in-frame clones and drops some. The sample yields 60,000 to 80,000 clones, over 75% seen once. Only one count was recorded for this clone. The missing conserved phenylalanine or tryptophan at the end of this CDR3 makes a read error likely. Sequencing was performed on peripheral blood. The sequence came from a woman aged 60-75 years with COVID-19, enrolled during active disease. The gene calls are TRBV7-2 and TRBJ2-7, with 11 bases matching TRBD1. CDR3 residues: CASSLAGQGVYEQYL. For the CDR3, the DNA is TGTGCCAGCAGCTTAGCGGGACAGGGGGTTTACGAGCAGTACCTC.